The source of this T cell receptor (beta chain) is a study of T-cell memory formation after mild COVID-19. Whole-study results and caveats: Second-wave clones reaching peak frequency on day 37 lacked confirmed SARS-CoV-2 specificity. Day 15 to 85 contracting clones showed balanced CD4/CD8; later expanders leaned CD4+. The finding that pre-infection memory included some responding clones suggested that cross-reactive memory joined.

Sample barcodes and UMIs were carried by the TCR alpha and TCR beta cDNA libraries that 5'RACE generated with constant-segment primers. TCRdb fed the 5' RACE reads into MiXCR, producing one record per CDR3 protein. Altogether 450,000 to 650,000 distinct CDR3 sequences are present, about a fifth being singletons, with the ten largest covering about 8.2%. The CDR3 consists of 17 residues. Germline V gene lookup returns CDR1 SGDLS and CDR2 YYNGEE. V was pared by 3 bases and J by 2 bases, with 9 bases of the junction left unmatched. In regard to this clonotype: The antigen remains unidentified.

Input material: PBMCs or a T cell subset sorted from them (not recorded which). The V gene is TRBV9, the J gene TRBJ2-5; 11 nucleotides line up with TRBD2. The clonotype was recovered from an adult woman who had mild COVID-19 (a few samples of this study predate the infection). Cell type and time point are not known. CDR3 loop: CASSATLRLAGQETQYF. CDR3 in DNA: TGTGCCAGCAGCGCGACCCTCCGACTAGCGGGGCAAGAGACCCAGTACTTC.